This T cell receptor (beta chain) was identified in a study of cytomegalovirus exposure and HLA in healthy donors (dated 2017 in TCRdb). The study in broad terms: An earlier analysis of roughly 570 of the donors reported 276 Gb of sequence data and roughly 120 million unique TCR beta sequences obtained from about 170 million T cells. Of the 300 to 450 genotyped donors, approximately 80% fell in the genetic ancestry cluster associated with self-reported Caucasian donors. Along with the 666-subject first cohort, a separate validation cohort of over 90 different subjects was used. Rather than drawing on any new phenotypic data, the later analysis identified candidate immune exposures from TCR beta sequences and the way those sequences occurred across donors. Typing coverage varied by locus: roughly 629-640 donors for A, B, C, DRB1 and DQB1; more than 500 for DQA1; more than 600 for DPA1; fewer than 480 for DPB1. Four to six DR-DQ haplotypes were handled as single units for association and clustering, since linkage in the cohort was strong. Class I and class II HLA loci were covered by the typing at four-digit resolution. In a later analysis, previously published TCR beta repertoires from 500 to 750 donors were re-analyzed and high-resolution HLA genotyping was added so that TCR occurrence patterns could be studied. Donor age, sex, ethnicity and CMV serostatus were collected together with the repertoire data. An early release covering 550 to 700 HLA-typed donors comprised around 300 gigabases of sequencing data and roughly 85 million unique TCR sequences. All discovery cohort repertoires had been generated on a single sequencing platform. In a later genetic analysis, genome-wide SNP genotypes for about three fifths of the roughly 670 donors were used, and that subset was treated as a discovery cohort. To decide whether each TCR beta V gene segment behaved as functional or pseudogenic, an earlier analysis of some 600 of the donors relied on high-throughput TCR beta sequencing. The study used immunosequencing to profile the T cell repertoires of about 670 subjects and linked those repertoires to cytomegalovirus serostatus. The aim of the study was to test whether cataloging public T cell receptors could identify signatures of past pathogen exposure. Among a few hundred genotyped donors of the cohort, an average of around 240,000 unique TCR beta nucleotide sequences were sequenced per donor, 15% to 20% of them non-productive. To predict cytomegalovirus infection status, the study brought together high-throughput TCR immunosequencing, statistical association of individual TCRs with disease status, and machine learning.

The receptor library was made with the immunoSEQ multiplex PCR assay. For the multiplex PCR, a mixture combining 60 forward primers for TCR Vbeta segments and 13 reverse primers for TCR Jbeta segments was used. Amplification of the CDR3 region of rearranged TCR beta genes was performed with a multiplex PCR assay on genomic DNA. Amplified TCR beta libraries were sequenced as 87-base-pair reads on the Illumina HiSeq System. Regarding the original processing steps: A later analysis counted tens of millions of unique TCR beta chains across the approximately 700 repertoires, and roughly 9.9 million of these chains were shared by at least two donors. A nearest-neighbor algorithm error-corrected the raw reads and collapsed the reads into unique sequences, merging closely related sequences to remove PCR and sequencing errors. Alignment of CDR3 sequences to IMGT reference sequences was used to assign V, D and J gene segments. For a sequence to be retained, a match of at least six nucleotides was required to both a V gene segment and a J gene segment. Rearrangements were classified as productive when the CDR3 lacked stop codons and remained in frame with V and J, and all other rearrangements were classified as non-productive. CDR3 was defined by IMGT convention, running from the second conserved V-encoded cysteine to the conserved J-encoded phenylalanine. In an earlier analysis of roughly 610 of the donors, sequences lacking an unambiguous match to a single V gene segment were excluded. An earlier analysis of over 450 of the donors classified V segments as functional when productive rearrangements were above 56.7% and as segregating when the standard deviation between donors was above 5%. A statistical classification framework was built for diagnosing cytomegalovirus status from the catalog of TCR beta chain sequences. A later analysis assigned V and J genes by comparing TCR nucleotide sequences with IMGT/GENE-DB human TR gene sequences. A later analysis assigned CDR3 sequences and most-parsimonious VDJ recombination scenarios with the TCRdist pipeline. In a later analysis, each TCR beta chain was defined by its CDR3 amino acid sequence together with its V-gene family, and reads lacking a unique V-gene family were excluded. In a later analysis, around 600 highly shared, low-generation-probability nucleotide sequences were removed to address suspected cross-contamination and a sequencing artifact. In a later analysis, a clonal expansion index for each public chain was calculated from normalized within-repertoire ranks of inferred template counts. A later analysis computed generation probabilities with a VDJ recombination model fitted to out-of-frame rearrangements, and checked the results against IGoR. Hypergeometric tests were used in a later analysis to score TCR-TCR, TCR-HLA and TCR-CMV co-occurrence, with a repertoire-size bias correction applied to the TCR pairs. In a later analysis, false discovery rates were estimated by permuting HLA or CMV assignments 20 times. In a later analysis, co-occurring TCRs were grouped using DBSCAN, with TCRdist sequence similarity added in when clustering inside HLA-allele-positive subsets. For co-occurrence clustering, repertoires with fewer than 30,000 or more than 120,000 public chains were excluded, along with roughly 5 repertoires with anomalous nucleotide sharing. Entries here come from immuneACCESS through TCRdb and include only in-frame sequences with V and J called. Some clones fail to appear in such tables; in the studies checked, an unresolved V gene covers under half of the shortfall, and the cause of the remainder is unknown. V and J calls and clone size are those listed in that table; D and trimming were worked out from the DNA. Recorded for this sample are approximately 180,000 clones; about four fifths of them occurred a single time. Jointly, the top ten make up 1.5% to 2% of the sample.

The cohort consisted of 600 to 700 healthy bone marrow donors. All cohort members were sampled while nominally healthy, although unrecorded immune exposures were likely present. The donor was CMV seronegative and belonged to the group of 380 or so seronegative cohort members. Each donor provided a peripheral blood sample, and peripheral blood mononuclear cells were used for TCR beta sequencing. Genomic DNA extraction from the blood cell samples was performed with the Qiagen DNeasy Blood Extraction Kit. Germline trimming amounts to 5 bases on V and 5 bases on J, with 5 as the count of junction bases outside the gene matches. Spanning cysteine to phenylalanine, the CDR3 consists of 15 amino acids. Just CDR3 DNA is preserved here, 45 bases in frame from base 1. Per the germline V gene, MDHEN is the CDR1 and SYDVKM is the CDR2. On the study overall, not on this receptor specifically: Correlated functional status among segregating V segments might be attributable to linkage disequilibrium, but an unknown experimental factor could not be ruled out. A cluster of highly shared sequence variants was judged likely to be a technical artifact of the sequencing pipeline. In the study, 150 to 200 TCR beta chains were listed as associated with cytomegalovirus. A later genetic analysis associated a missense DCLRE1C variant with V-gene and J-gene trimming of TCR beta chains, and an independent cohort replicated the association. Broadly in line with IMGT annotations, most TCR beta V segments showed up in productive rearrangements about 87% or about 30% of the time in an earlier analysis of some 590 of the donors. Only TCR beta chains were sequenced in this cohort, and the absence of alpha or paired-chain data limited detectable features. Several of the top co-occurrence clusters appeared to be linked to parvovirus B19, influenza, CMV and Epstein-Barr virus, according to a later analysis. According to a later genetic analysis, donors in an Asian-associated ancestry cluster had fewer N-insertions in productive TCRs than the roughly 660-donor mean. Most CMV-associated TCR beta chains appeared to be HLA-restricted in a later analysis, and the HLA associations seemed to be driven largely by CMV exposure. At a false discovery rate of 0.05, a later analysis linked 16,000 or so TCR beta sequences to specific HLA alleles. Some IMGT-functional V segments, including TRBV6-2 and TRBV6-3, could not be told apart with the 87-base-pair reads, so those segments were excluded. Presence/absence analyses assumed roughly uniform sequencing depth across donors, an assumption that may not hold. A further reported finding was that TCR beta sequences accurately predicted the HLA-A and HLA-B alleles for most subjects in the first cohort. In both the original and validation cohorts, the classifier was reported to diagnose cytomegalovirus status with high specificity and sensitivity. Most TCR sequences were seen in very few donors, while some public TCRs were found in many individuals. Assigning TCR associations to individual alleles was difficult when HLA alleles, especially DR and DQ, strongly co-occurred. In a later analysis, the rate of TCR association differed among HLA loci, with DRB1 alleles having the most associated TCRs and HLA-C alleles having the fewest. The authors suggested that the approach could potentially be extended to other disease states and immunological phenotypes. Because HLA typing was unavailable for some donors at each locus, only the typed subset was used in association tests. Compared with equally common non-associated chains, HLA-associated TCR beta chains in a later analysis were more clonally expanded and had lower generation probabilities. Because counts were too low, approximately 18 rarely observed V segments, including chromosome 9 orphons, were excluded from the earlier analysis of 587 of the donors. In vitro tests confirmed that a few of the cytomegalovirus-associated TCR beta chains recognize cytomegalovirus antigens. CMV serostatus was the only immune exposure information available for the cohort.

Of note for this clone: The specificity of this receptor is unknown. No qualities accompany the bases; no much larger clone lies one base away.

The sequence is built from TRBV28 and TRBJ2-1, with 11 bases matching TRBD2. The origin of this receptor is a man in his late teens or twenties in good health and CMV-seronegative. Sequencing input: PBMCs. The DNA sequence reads TGTGCCAGCAGTCCGACTAGCGGGATCGACAATGAGCAGTTCTTC. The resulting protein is CASSPTSGIDNEQFF.